A selection of T cell receptor beta chains follows, all from one sample in a study of cytomegalovirus exposure and HLA in healthy donors. Using immunoSEQ multiplex PCR, the repertoire was profiled, and TCRdb retains in-frame clones only, with some absent. This table holds approximately 160,000 clones, roughly 78% found once. Material: PBMCs. Every receptor here comes from a woman aged 45-60 years in good health and CMV-seropositive. CDR3s include the opening cysteine and the closing phenylalanine or tryptophan. The D gene is left open where the match is weak. Size tells how often a clone was seen (once, few, many) or the class of an expanded clone, and some rows leave it out.

J gene | V gene | D gene | clone size | CDR3 DNA | CDR3 protein
TRBJ1-4 | TRBV4-1 | - | few | TGCGCCAGCAGCCTTTCCGGGGATGCAACTAATGAAAAACTGTTTTTT | CASSLSGDATNEKLFF
TRBJ2-2 | TRBV5-1 | - | - | TGCGCCAGCAGCTTTTCGAGACGGACTAACACCGGGGAGCTGTTTTTT | CASSFSRRTNTGELFF
TRBJ1-3 | TRBV5-4 | - | - | TGTGCCAGCAGCCGCGACAGCCTCTCTGGAAACACCATATATTTT | CASSRDSLSGNTIYF
TRBJ1-5 | TRBV6-1 | - | - | TGTGCCAGCAGTGAAGCGTCAGGGGGCAATCAGCCCCAGCATTTT | CASSEASGGNQPQHF
TRBJ1-5 | TRBV4-1 | - | - | TGCGCCAGCAGCCAACCCGGTCCGGAGCCCCAGCATTTT | CASSQPGPEPQHF
TRBJ2-1 | TRBV7-2 | - | few | TGTGCCAGCAGCTTACGCTACAATGAGCAGTTCTTC | CASSLRYNEQFF
TRBJ2-3 | TRBV6-1 | - | - | TGTGCCAGCAGCTCAGGGGATACGCAGTATTTT | CASSSGDTQYF
TRBJ1-5 | TRBV9 | TRBD1 | - | TGTGCCAGCAGACCCGGGACAGACAATCAGCCCCAGCATTTT | CASRPGTDNQPQHF
TRBJ2-3 | TRBV29-1 | TRBD2 | - | TGCAGCGTTGCTGCCGGGGGGGCACGCACAGATACGCAGTATTTT | CSVAAGGARTDTQYF
TRBJ1-6 | TRBV11-2 | - | few | TGTGCCAGCAGCCATAATTCAGGGGACTCACCCCTCCACTTT | CASSHNSGDSPLHF
TRBJ2-7 | TRBV6-1 | - | - | TGTGCCAGCAGAGAAAATTATAGCGACGGAGACGAGCAGTACTTC | CASRENYSDGDEQYF
TRBJ2-2 | TRBV18 | - | once | TGTGCCAGCTCCCTTGGCGCGGGCACCGGGGAGCTGTTTTTT | CASSLGAGTGELFF
TRBJ1-2 | TRBV10-3 | TRBD1 | once | TGTGCCATCAACTACAGGGACAGGGGGCCCCATGTCTATGGCTACACCTTC | CAINYRDRGPHVYGYTF
TRBJ1-2 | TRBV20-1 | - | - | TGCAGTGCTATTCAGGATGGCTACACCTTC | CSAIQDGYTF
TRBJ1-6 | TRBV7-8 | - | few | TGTGCCAGCAGCTTAGTCGGGGGTAGTCCCCTCCACTTT | CASSLVGGSPLHF
TRBJ2-1 | TRBV6-4 | - | - | TGTGCCAGCAGTATCGAGAGGAGCAATGAGCAGTTCTTC | CASSIERSNEQFF
TRBJ1-4 | TRBV25-1 | TRBD1 | few | TGTGCCAGCAGTGATCCTCGGACAGGGGGTGTCGATGAAAAACTGTTTTTT | CASSDPRTGGVDEKLFF
TRBJ2-7 | TRBV10-3 | - | - | TGTGCCATCAGTGAGTCTAAGGATGGGGACACCTACGAGCAGTACTTC | CAISESKDGDTYEQYF
TRBJ2-7 | TRBV5-6 | TRBD1 | - | TGTGCCAGCAGCCCGGGACAGACCTACGAGCAGTACTTC | CASSPGQTYEQYF
TRBJ1-5 | TRBV6-1 | - | - | TGTGCCAGCAGGATAAGGGGTTCCAATCAGCCCCAGCATTTT | CASRIRGSNQPQHF
TRBJ1-5 | TRBV10-3 | - | - | TGTGCCATCAGTGAATCCGAGAATCAGCCCCAGCATTTT | CAISESENQPQHF
TRBJ2-2 | TRBV6-6 | - | few | TGTGCCAGCTGGTCCGGCACCGGGGAGCTGTTTTTT | CASWSGTGELFF
TRBJ1-1 | TRBV5-1 | TRBD1 | - | TGCGCCAGCAGCTTCGGTCAGGGGGCTGAAGCTTTCTTT | CASSFGQGAEAFF
TRBJ2-2 | TRBV7-3 | - | - | TGTGCCAGCAGCTTATTGGGGCTCGCGAACACCGGGGAGCTGTTTTTT | CASSLLGLANTGELFF
TRBJ1-6 | TRBV15 | - | - | TGTGCCACCAGCAGAGGGGCAGGCGATTACTATAATTCACCCCTCCACTTT | CATSRGAGDYYNSPLHF
TRBJ2-4 | TRBV4-2 | TRBD2 | - | TGTGCCAGCAGCCCCTGGGAAGCGGGGGCAAACAAAAACATTCAGTACTTC | CASSPWEAGANKNIQYF
TRBJ2-7 | TRBV18 | - | once | TGTGCCAGCTCACCACCAAGGGGCTGGTACGAGCAGTACTTC | CASSPPRGWYEQYF
TRBJ2-7 | TRBV7-3 | TRBD2 | - | TGTGCCAGCAGCTTAACGCCCCCGACTAGCTCCCAGGCCTACGAGCAGTACTTC | CASSLTPPTSSQAYEQYF
TRBJ1-3 | TRBV5-1 | - | - | TGCGCCAGCAGTAGCGGGGGGATTACTGGAAACACCATATATTTT | CASSSGGITGNTIYF
TRBJ1-5 | TRBV21-1 | - | once | TGTGCCAGCAGCAAATGTAGGGGCCCTAGCAATCAGCCCCAGCATTTT | CASSKCRGPSNQPQHF
TRBJ1-4 | TRBV7-9 | TRBD1 | once | TGTGCCGGGGGACAGGGCGATGAAAAACTGTTTTTT | CAGGQGDEKLFF
TRBJ1-4 | TRBV6-6 | - | - | TGTGCCAGCAGTTGGGGGCCGCAGGGAGAAGAAAAACTGTTTTTT | CASSWGPQGEEKLFF
TRBJ1-1 | TRBV9 | - | - | TGTGCCAGCAGCGTAAAGGGCCTATACTGGGACTCAAACATGAACACTGAAGCTTTCTTT | CASSVKGLYWDSNMNTEAFF
TRBJ1-2 | TRBV5-4 | - | - | TGTGCCAGCAGCTTCAAGGGAGGGAACTATGGCTACACCTTC | CASSFKGGNYGYTF
TRBJ1-5 | TRBV15 | - | - | TGTGCCACCAGCAAACCAGGGGAGTATCAGCCCCAGCATTTT | CATSKPGEYQPQHF
TRBJ1-6 | TRBV5-4 | TRBD1 | - | TGTGCCAGCAGCTTGGCCGCACAGGGGGCCGGGAATTCACCCCTCCACTTT | CASSLAAQGAGNSPLHF
TRBJ1-5 | TRBV29-1 | - | once | TGCAGCGTTGAGATAGGGGGCAATCAGCCCCAGCATTTT | CSVEIGGNQPQHF
TRBJ1-1 | TRBV6-6 | - | - | TGTGCCAGCATGTCCACCGGGACTGAAGCTTTCTTT | CASMSTGTEAFF
TRBJ1-3 | TRBV9 | TRBD1 | - | TGTGCCAGCAGCGTAGAGACAGGGGGAAACACCATATATTTT | CASSVETGGNTIYF
TRBJ2-3 | TRBV15 | - | once | TGTGCCACCCGAGACAGGACAGTAACAGATACGCAGTATTTT | CATRDRTVTDTQYF
TRBJ1-3 | TRBV27 | - | - | TGTGCCAGCAGTCCCGCGGGTTCTGGAAACACCATATATTTT | CASSPAGSGNTIYF
TRBJ1-6 | TRBV9 | - | - | TGTGCCAGCGGGATCGGGCAGCGGAATAATTCACCCCTCCACTTT | CASGIGQRNNSPLHF
TRBJ1-2 | TRBV19 | - | - | TGTGCCAGTAGTATCGAAGGGGAATATGGCTACACCTTC | CASSIEGEYGYTF
TRBJ2-3 | TRBV10-1 | - | once | TGCGCCAGCAGTTTCCCCTTATATCAGACAGGCACTAGCACAGATACGCAGTATTTT | CASSFPLYQTGTSTDTQYF
TRBJ1-1 | TRBV2 | - | - | TGTGCCAGCGGCACCGGGACATGGGATGAGACTGAAGCTTTCTTT | CASGTGTWDETEAFF
TRBJ1-2 | TRBV7-3 | - | - | TGTGCCAGCAGCTTAGGGGGCAGGGGCTATGGCTACACCTTC | CASSLGGRGYGYTF
TRBJ2-5 | TRBV13 | TRBD2 | - | TGTGCCAGCAGCTTACGGGGTAGCGGGGGGATCCAAGAGACCCAGTACTTC | CASSLRGSGGIQETQYF
TRBJ1-1 | TRBV19 | - | - | TGTGCCAGTAAACCGGGGGGGGGAGATGGGGAAACTGAAGCTTTCTTT | CASKPGGGDGETEAFF
TRBJ2-1 | TRBV7-2 | TRBD2 | - | TGTGCCAGCAGCTGGGGGGGAACCAATGAGCAGTTCTTC | CASSWGGTNEQFF
TRBJ2-1 | TRBV7-2 | TRBD2 | - | TGTGCCAGCAGTTCTAAGGTACTAGCGAGGTACAATGAGCAGTTCTTC | CASSSKVLARYNEQFF
TRBJ2-1 | TRBV6-6 | TRBD2 | - | TGTGCCAGCAGTGCACTAGCGACTTCCTACAATGAGCAGTTCTTC | CASSALATSYNEQFF
TRBJ1-1 | TRBV7-6 | - | - | TGTGCCAGCAGCTTAGGAACAGGGAAAGAGGGCACTGAAGCTTTCTTT | CASSLGTGKEGTEAFF
TRBJ2-1 | TRBV7-8 | TRBD1 | - | TGTGCCAGCAGCTTAGTAGGGACAGGATGGGATGAGCAGTTCTTC | CASSLVGTGWDEQFF
TRBJ1-3 | TRBV5-1 | - | - | TGCGCCAGCAGCTTGGTTGGCCAATCTGGAAACACCATATATTTT | CASSLVGQSGNTIYF
TRBJ2-5 | TRBV5-6 | - | - | TGTGCCAGCAGCCCGGTCGGAAGGTCCGGGGAGCAGTACTTC | CASSPVGRSGEQYF